Listed here are 30 T cell receptor beta chains from one sample, sequenced in a study of blood T cell repertoires in COVID-19. Profiling relied on immunoSEQ multiplex PCR, and the TCRdb table lists in-frame clones only, not all of them. Here the sample spans about 130,000 clones, around 85% being singletons. The sample taken for sequencing was PBMCs or T cells enriched from blood (not recorded which). These receptors all stem from a man between 50 and 59 years old who had recovered from COVID-19.

The chain joins TRBV7-3 to TRBJ2-7, with D perhaps matching TRBD2 (6 bases). The CDR3 contains 15 residues. The V gene's germline CDR1 is SGHTA and CDR2 FQGTGA. The germline V and J ends were trimmed by 4 bases and 6 bases, with 19 bases remaining between them. The CDR3 spells CASSSTPTSTFEQYF. CDR3 DNA sequence: TGTGCCAGCAGCTCCACTCCGACTAGTACCTTCGAGCAGTACTTC.

In this sample, this clone turned up a few times. This chain connects TRBV29-1 to TRBJ1-5, with a weak D call TRBD1 (5 bases). CDR1 and CDR2 from the germline V gene are SQVTM and ANQGSEA. This CDR3 is 13 amino acids long. V lost 5 bases, J lost 2 bases, and 10 bases lay in between. The CDR3 loop reads CSVKQAGNQPQHF. The CDR3 DNA follows: TGCAGCGTTAAACAGGCTGGCAATCAGCCCCAGCATTTT.

CDR3 loop: CASGLGTAIQETQYF. CDR3 nucleotides: TGTGCTAGTGGTTTGGGAACAGCCATCCAAGAGACCCAGTACTTC. V and J are TRBV12-5 and TRBJ2-5; D is unclear. Germline CDR1 reads LGHNT; CDR2 reads FRNRAP. With 1 base removed from V and 1 base from J, the gap between germline ends came to 10 bases. This CDR3 spans 15 amino acids.

The V call is TRBV28, the J call TRBJ2-1; TRBD2 matches at 8 bases. Germline V CDR1 and CDR2: MDHEN, SYDVKM. The V segment lost 5 bases and the J segment 4 bases; nucleotides outside the gene matches: 13. This CDR3 contains 17 residues. The DNA for the CDR3 is TGTGCCAGCAGTCTAGTCGGGGGGGGGACCCTTTACAATGAGCAGTTCTTC. Its protein product is CASSLVGGGTLYNEQFF.

Details on this clone: The germline gene is not matched at one end of the junction; a read error may be the cause. The chain uses TRBV5-4 and TRBJ1-2, with a tentative D call TRBD1 (6 bases). Germline values: CDR1 SGHNT, CDR2 YYREEE (reference sequence). This CDR3 has 14 residues. CDR3 bases: TGTGCCAGCAGCCTCTGGGGGCCGGCCTATGGCTACGCCTTC. Translated: CASSLWGPAYGYAF.

This rearrangement joins TRBV15 to TRBJ2-7, with TRBD1 as a possible D gene (5 bases). Germline CDR1 reads LNHNV; CDR2 reads YYDKDF (reference sequence). V was pared by 0 bases and J by 2 bases, with 11 bases between. The CDR3 has 15 amino acids. The CDR3 sequence is CATSRDLGPPYEQYF. The CDR3 DNA reads TGTGCCACCAGCAGAGATTTGGGGCCCCCCTACGAGCAGTACTTC.

The chain is built from TRBV27 and TRBJ2-1, with 7 bases that match TRBD2. Germline-derived CDR1 and CDR2 are MNHEY and SMNVEV (reference sequence). This CDR3 region has 16 residues. The ends lost 5 bases at V and 2 bases at J; junction bases unmatched: 9. In nucleotides, the CDR3 is TGTGCCAGCAGTCTCCGGTCTAGCGGAACCTACAATGAGCAGTTCTTC. Translated: CASSLRSSGTYNEQFF.

This clone was recorded only once. This chain joins TRBV2 and TRBJ2-7, with 11 bases fitting TRBD1. V lost 7 bases to trimming and J lost 0 bases; unmatched junction nucleotides: 5. CDR3 size: 15 residues. Per the germline V gene, CDR1 is SNHLY and CDR2 is FYNNEI. The CDR3 sequence: CASIRTGGVSYEQYF. The DNA for the CDR3 is TGTGCCAGCATCCGGACAGGGGGCGTCTCCTACGAGCAGTACTTC.

This chain connects TRBV18 to TRBJ2-5; D might be TRBD2 (5 bases). The CDR3 is 14 residues long. V lost 3 bases to trimming and J lost 0 bases, with 8 bases between them. Germline V CDR1 and CDR2: KGHSH, LQKENI. CDR3 sequence (DNA): TGTGCCAGCTCACCTCGAGCGGACCAAGAGACCCAGTACTTC. Translation: CASSPRADQETQYF.

The chain carries TRBV6-5 and TRBJ1-6; tentative D call: TRBD1 (6 bases). Trimming took off 0 bases at V and 8 bases at J, with 8 bases between the two ends. The germline gives CDR1 MNHEY, CDR2 SVGAGI. This CDR3 contains 14 residues. This CDR3 reads CASSYSRGDSPLHF. CDR3 nucleotides: TGTGCCAGCAGTTACTCCAGGGGTGATTCACCCCTCCACTTT.

This sequence joins TRBV7-9 and TRBJ2-5; TRBD1 matches 8 bases. Germline V gives CDR1 SEHNR, CDR2 FQNEAQ (reference sequence). The V segment lost 5 bases and the J segment 2 bases; nucleotides outside the gene matches: 7. There are 15 residues in the CDR3. In DNA, the CDR3 is TGTGCCAGCAGCCCCCAAACAGGGGGACAAGAGACCCAGTACTTC. Its protein is CASSPQTGGQETQYF. The variable domain in full, with the rest retrieved from reference TRBV7-9 and TRBJ2-5, is DTGVSQNPRHKITKRGQNVTFRCDPISEHNRLYWYRQTLGQGPEFLTYFQNEAQLEKSRLLSDRFSAERPKGSFSTLEIQRTEQGDSAMYLCASSPQTGGQETQYFGPGTRLLVL.

The V call is TRBV19, the J call TRBJ1-2; a weak D match, TRBD1 (6 bases). Germline CDR1 and CDR2: LNHDA and SQIVND (reference sequence). Trimming cost V 5 bases and J 2 bases, with 15 bases left between them. This CDR3 has 15 amino acids. The chain's CDR3 is CASSASGQENYGYTF. In DNA form, the CDR3 reads TGTGCCAGTAGTGCGTCGGGACAAGAAAACTATGGCTACACCTTC.

The chain employs TRBV19 and TRBJ1-1, with D possibly matching TRBD1 (5 bases). The V and J ends lost 7 bases and 4 bases respectively, with 13 bases between them. This CDR3 has 13 amino acids. The V gene's germline CDR1 is LNHDA and CDR2 SQIVND (reference sequence). The CDR3 reads CASKRDRGTEAFF. The CDR3 DNA reads TGTGCCAGTAAAAGGGATAGGGGCACTGAAGCTTTCTTT.

The genes are TRBV30 and TRBJ1-4; a possible D gene is TRBD1 (5 bases). The CDR3 loop spans 15 amino acids. Trimming cost V 0 bases and J 2 bases, with 10 bases left between them. CDR1 GTSNPN and CDR2 SVGIG come from the germline V gene (reference sequence). CDR3 DNA sequence: TGTGCCTGGAGTGTGGGGCTGGGCACTAATGAAAAACTGTTTTTT. Translating gives CAWSVGLGTNEKLFF.

The genes are TRBV7-6 and TRBJ2-1, with D perhaps matching TRBD2 (7 bases). Germline lookup yields CDR1 SGHVS and CDR2 FNYEAQ. Trimming pared 2 bases from V and 5 bases from J, leaving 19 bases between. The CDR3 has 17 residues. The CDR3 nucleotides read TGTGCCAGCAGCTTATCCGCTGGGGGGGCCAGGGACAATGAGCAGTTCTTC. Its protein is CASSLSAGGARDNEQFF.

On this clone itself: The same CDR3 arises from other DNA sequences in this sample as well. The gene calls are TRBV19 and TRBJ2-5, with 7 nucleotides matching TRBD1. With 4 bases clipped from V and 1 base from J, the junction kept 3 bases outside the gene matches. The CDR3 totals 14 residues. In germline, CDR1 is LNHDA, CDR2 SQIVND (reference sequence). This CDR3 reads CASSTGTAQETQYF. As DNA, the CDR3 is TGTGCCAGTAGTACTGGGACAGCCCAAGAGACCCAGTACTTC.

The V call is TRBV6-5, the J call TRBJ1-1; D gene ambiguous. The ends were cut back, 0 bases at V and 1 base at J, with 12 bases in the middle. The CDR3 is 16 amino acids. From germline, CDR1 is MNHEY and CDR2 SVGAGI. CDR3 amino acids: CASSYSGSGKNTEAFF. For the CDR3, the DNA is TGTGCCAGCAGTTACTCGGGGTCGGGGAAGAACACTGAAGCTTTCTTT.

The gene calls are TRBV29-1 and TRBJ2-2; D unclear. V dropped 7 bases and J dropped 5 bases, with 8 bases sitting between them. The CDR3 spans 11 residues. CDR1 is SQVTM and CDR2 is ANQGSEA in the germline V gene. The CDR3 region is CSGGTTGELFF. The CDR3 DNA is TGCAGCGGGGGAACAACCGGGGAGCTGTTTTTT.

This clone was counted a few times. The chain joins TRBV7-3 to TRBJ1-2, with TRBD1 identical over 8 bases. CDR3 length: 13 amino acids. V gave up 4 bases and J gave up 4 bases; unmatched junction bases: 2. CDR1 and CDR2 from the germline V gene are SGHTA and FQGTGA. The CDR3: CASSSGQGYGYTF. Written as DNA, the CDR3 is TGTGCCAGCAGCTCAGGACAGGGCTATGGCTACACCTTC.

The chain links TRBV7-8 to TRBJ2-7; D remains unclear. The V end was cut by 0 bases, the J end by 0 bases, with 9 bases between. There are 15 residues in the CDR3. Germline V gene data show CDR1 as SGHVS and CDR2 as FQNEAQ. The CDR3 nucleotides read TGTGCCAGCAGCTTAGCGCCAGGCAGCTCCTACGAGCAGTACTTC. Protein sequence: CASSLAPGSSYEQYF.

CDR3 in DNA: TGTGCCAGCTCACCAGGGGGGGACCCTAATGAAAAACTGTTTTTT. Translating it yields CASSPGGDPNEKLFF. The chain is built from TRBV18 and TRBJ1-4, with a weak D call TRBD1 (5 bases). The CDR3 totals 15 residues. Trimming shortened V by 2 bases and J by 3 bases, and 10 bases separated the two germline ends. Germline CDR1 is KGHSH and CDR2 is LQKENI.

This clone turned up a few times. The genes are TRBV28 and TRBJ1-5; D is undetermined. The CDR3 consists of 18 residues. The V end was cut by 3 bases, the J end by 4 bases, with 22 bases between. The germline CDR1 and CDR2 sequences are MDHEN and SYDVKM. The CDR3 region has the DNA TGTGCCAGCAGTTTCGAGGATATATCGTTACCGACGAATCAGCCCCAGCATTTT. Translated: CASSFEDISLPTNQPQHF.

This clone was counted between two and nine times. This chain joins TRBV7-6 and TRBJ2-2; a possible D gene is TRBD2 (7 bases). Trimming shortened V by 2 bases and J by 3 bases, and 10 bases separated the two germline ends. CDR3 size: 15 residues. CDR1 SGHVS and CDR2 FNYEAQ come from the germline V gene. The DNA for the CDR3 is TGTGCCAGCAGCTTAAGGGGGGGCGACACCGGGGAGCTGTTTTTT. It encodes CASSLRGGDTGELFF.

V gene TRBV19 combines with J gene TRBJ1-3; 7 bases are shared with TRBD1. This CDR3 is built from 16 residues. Germline trimming cut 6 bases from V and 0 bases from J; bases unmatched to any gene: 8. Germline V gene lookup returns CDR1 LNHDA and CDR2 SQIVND (reference sequence). CDR3 sequence (DNA): TGTGCCAGTAGCTATGGGACAGTCCTCTCTGGAAACACCATATATTTT. Translation: CASSYGTVLSGNTIYF.

The chain joins TRBV11-2 to TRBJ1-4; 12 positions match TRBD1. CDR1 SGHAT and CDR2 FQNNGV come from the germline V gene. Germline trimming cut 5 bases from V and 0 bases from J; bases unmatched to any gene: 7. The CDR3 has 18 residues. Written as DNA, the CDR3 is TGTGCCAGCAGCCGGGACAGGGGGCGATTTCCAACTAATGAAAAACTGTTTTTT. Translated, it gives CASSRDRGRFPTNEKLFF.

The chain is built from TRBV11-2 and TRBJ1-1; unclear D gene. Germline V gene data show CDR1 as SGHAT and CDR2 as FQNNGV. The ends were cut back, 4 bases at V and 4 bases at J, with 10 bases in the middle. The CDR3 length is 13 residues. The CDR3 spells CASSSPRFTEAFF. As DNA, the CDR3 is TGTGCCAGCAGCTCCCCCAGGTTCACTGAAGCTTTCTTT.

The V and J genes are TRBV25-1 and TRBJ1-1; D perhaps matches TRBD1 (5 bases). From germline, CDR1 is MGHDK and CDR2 SYGVNS. This CDR3 contains 15 residues. Trimming stripped 3 bases from V and 5 bases from J, with 16 bases between. The CDR3 DNA sequence: TGTGCCAGCAGTGATACCTGGGGGGGTCGAACTGAAGCTTTCTTT. The encoded protein is CASSDTWGGRTEAFF.

Written as DNA, the CDR3 is TGTGCCAGCAGCCAAAATAGCGGGGGGACCTACGAGCAGTACTTC. Protein sequence: CASSQNSGGTYEQYF. The rearrangement links TRBV7-2 to TRBJ2-7, with 10 bases identical to TRBD2. The CDR3 is 15 residues long. Losses at the gene ends were 5 bases for V and 2 bases for J; bases not matched to a gene: 6. CDR1 SGHTA and CDR2 FQGNSA come from the germline V gene.

The chain links TRBV5-1 to TRBJ2-3, with TRBD2 matching over 7 bases. The CDR3 sequence is 16 residues long. CDR1 and CDR2 from the germline V gene are SGHRS and YFSETQ. V was pared by 1 base and J by 3 bases, with 8 bases of the junction left unmatched. In DNA, the CDR3 is TGCGCCAGCAGCTTGTTTGGTGGCGGGGGAACAGATACGCAGTATTTT. This gives the protein CASSLFGGGGTDTQYF. The entire variable domain, with the rest obtained from reference TRBV5-1 and TRBJ2-3, is as follows: KAGVTQTPRYLIKTRGQQVTLSCSPISGHRSVSWYQQTPGQGLQFLFEYFSETQRNKGNFPGRFSGRQFSNSRSEMNVSTLELGDSALYLCASSLFGGGGTDTQYFGPGTRLTVL.

V usage is TRBV4-2 and J usage is TRBJ2-2, with 7 bases that match TRBD2. CDR1 and CDR2 (germline): LGHNA, YNFKEQ. The CDR3 extends over 17 amino acids. J lost 1 base, V lost 0 bases, and 5 bases had no gene match. CDR3 sequence: CASSQDGGRLNTGELFF. CDR3 nucleotide sequence: TGTGCCAGCAGCCAAGACGGGGGGAGGCTGAACACCGGGGAGCTGTTTTTT.